The subject of this entry is one T cell receptor beta chain. The sample belongs to a study of control samples from healthy donors and cancer patients. CDR3 length equals 14 residues. V was cut by 5 bases and J by 4 bases, with 12 bases left in between. Germline V gene sequence: CDR1 SGHTA, CDR2 FQGNSA. The repertoire was sequenced with immunoSEQ multiplex PCR; TCRdb's copy has only in-frame clones and lacks some. The table lists about 210,000 clones. The sample was blood. The sequence was obtained from a woman in her 30s in good health. The chain links TRBV7-2 to TRBJ1-5; tentatively, D is TRBD1 (5 bases). In DNA form, the CDR3 reads TGTGCCAGCAGCCAAGACGGGGGGAATCAGCCCCAGCATTTT. Translation gives CASSQDGGNQPQHF.